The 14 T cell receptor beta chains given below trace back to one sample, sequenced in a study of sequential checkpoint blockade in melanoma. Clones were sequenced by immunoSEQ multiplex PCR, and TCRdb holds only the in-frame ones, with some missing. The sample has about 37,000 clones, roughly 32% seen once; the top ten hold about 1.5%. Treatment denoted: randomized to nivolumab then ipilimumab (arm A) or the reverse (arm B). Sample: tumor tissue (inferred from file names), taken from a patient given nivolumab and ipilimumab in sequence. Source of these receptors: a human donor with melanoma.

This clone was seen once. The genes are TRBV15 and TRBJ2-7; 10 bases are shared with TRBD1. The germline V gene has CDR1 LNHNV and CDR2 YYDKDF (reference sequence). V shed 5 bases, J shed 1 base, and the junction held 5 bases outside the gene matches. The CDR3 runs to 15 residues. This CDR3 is CATSPRTGGSYEQYF. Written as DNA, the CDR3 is TGTGCCACCAGCCCGCGGACAGGGGGATCCTACGAGCAGTACTTC.

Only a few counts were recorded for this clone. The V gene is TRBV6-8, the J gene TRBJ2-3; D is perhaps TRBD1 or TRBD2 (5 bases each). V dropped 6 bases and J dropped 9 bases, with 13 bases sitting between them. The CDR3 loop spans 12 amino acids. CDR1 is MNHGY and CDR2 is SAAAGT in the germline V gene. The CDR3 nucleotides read TGTGCCAGCAGGTTAGGGGACGGGACGCAGTATTTT. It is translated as CASRLGDGTQYF.

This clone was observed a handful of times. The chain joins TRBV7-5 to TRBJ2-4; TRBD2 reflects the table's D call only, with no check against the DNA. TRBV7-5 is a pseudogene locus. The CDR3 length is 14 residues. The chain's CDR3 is CASSLRLAFDIQYF. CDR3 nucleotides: TGTGCCAGCAGCTTACGGCTAGCCTTCGACATTCAGTACTTC.

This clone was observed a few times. The CDR3 DNA sequence: TGTGCCAGCAGCCGGGACCAGAGCTCCTACGAGCAGTACTTC. Translation gives CASSRDQSSYEQYF. This chain joins TRBV6-8 and TRBJ2-7, with D possibly called TRBD1 or TRBD2 (5 bases each). Trimming stripped 6 bases from V and 0 bases from J, with 12 bases between. Germline V CDR1 and CDR2: MNHGY, SAAAGT. This CDR3 comprises 14 residues.

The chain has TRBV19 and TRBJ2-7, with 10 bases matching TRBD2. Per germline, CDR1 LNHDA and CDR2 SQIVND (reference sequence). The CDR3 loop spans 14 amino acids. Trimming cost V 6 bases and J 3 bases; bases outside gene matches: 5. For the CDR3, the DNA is TGTGCCAGTAGGGCTAGCGGGAGCGTCTACGAGCAGTACTTC. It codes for CASRASGSVYEQYF.

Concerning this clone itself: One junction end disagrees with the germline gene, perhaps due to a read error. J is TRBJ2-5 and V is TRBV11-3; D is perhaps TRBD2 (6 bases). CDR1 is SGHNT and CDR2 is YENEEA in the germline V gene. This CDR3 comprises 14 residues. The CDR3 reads CASSPGTLGETQYF. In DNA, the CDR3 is TGTGCTAGCAGCCCCGGGACTCTCGGAGAGACCCAGTACTTC.

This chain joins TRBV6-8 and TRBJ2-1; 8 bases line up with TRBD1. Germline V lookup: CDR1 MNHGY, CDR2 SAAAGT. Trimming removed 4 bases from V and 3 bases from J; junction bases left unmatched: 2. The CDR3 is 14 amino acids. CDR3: CASSLQGGYNEQFF. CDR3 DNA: TGTGCCAGCAGTTTACAGGGGGGCTACAATGAGCAGTTCTTC.

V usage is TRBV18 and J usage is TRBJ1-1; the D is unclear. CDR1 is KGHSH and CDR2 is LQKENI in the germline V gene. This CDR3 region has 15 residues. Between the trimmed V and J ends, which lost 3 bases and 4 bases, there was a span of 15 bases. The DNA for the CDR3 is TGTGCCAGCTCACCCCGGAAGGAGGGAGGCACTGAAGCTTTCTTT. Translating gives CASSPRKEGGTEAFF.

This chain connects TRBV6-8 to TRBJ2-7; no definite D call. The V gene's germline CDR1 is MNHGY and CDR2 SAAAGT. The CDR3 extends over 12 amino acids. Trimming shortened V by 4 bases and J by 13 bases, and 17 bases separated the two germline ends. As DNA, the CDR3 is TGTGCCAGCAGTTCCTTGACGGGCTCCCCATACTTC. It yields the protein CASSSLTGSPYF.

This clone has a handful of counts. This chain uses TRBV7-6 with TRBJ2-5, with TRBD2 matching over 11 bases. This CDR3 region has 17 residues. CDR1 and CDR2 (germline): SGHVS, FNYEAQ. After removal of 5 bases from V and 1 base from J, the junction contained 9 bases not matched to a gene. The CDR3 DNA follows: TGTGCCAGCAGCCCAGGCCTGACTAGCGGGGTCCAAGAGACCCAGTACTTC. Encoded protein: CASSPGLTSGVQETQYF.

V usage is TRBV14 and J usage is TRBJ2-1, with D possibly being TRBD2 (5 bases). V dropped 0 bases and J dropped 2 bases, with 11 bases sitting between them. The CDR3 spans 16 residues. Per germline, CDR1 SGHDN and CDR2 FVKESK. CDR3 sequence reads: CASSQERGAPYNEQFF. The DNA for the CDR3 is TGTGCCAGCAGCCAAGAACGGGGTGCGCCCTACAATGAGCAGTTCTTC.

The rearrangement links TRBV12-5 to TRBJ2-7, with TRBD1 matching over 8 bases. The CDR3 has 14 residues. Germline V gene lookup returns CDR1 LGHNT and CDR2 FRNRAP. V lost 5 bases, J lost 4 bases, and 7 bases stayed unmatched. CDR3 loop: CASGPQGARYEQYF. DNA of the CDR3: TGTGCTAGTGGTCCCCAGGGGGCGCGTTACGAGCAGTACTTC. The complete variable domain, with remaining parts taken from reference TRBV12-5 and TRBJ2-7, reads DARVTQTPRHKVTEMGQEVTMRCQPILGHNTVFWYRQTMMQGLELLAYFRNRAPLDDSGMPKDRFSAEMPDATLATLKIQPSEPRDSAVYFCASGPQGARYEQYFGPGTRLTVT.

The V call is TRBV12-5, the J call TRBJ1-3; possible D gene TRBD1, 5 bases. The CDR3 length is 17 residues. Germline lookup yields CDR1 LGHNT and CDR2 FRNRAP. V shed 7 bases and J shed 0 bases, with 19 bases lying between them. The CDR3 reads CASASFSGRSSGNTIYF. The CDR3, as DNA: TGTGCTAGTGCCTCCTTTTCGGGACGGAGCTCTGGAAACACCATATATTTT.

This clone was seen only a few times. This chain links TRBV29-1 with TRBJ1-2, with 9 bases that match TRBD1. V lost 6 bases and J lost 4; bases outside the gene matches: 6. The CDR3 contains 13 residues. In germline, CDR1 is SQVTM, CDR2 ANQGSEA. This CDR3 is CSVTGTGSYGYTF. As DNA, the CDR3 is TGCAGCGTAACCGGGACAGGGAGCTATGGCTACACCTTC.